Below, 2 T cell receptor beta chains from the same sample are listed, as sequenced in a study of T-cell memory formation after mild COVID-19. TCRdb used MiXCR to reprocess the 5' RACE reads, holding one entry per CDR3 protein. The sample includes 500,000 to 650,000 distinct CDR3 sequences, roughly 21% of them seen just once. Sequencing was carried out using PBMCs or a T cell subset sorted from them (not recorded which). The receptors were sampled from an adult woman who had mild COVID-19 (a few samples of this study predate the infection). Cell type and time point are not known.

This clonotype occurred a few times. The CDR3 is CASSLAATDSGNEQFF. Here the CDR3 DNA reads TGTGCCAGCAGCTTAGCGGCCACTGATAGCGGTAATGAGCAGTTCTTC. The chain couples TRBV7-9 to TRBJ2-1; perhaps TRBD2 as D (6 bases). V was cut by 0 bases and J by 7 bases, with 16 bases left in between. Looked up from germline, CDR1 is SEHNR and CDR2 is FQNEAQ (reference sequence). The CDR3 runs to 16 residues.

For the CDR3, the DNA is TGCAGTGCTAGAGCCGAGGGGGACAGTACCTACGAGCAGTACTTC. This encodes CSARAEGDSTYEQYF. The rearrangement links TRBV20-1 to TRBJ2-7, with TRBD1 matching over 7 bases. The ends lost 1 base at V and 2 bases at J; junction bases unmatched: 8. Per germline, CDR1 DFQATT and CDR2 SNEGSKA (reference sequence). The CDR3 covers 15 residues.